One and the same sample provided the 21 T cell receptor beta chains below, sequenced in a study of long-term antiretroviral therapy in people with HIV. It was version v3.0 of the immunoSEQ assay that was run at survey level. Method: immunoSEQ multiplex PCR; TCRdb's copy keeps in-frame clones and lacks some. The sample has about 32,000 clones; around 94% are singletons. Source: unsorted PBMCs, taken 4.1 years after starting antiretroviral therapy. These receptors were obtained from a woman aged 45 to 65 with HIV.

This sequence joins TRBV30 and TRBJ1-5; no reliable D call. Between the trimmed V and J ends, which lost 0 bases and 0 bases, there was a span of 6 bases. The length of the CDR3 is 14 residues. CDR1 and CDR2 (germline): GTSNPN, SVGIG (reference sequence). DNA for the CDR3: TGTGCCTGGAGTGTACATTCTAGCAATCAGCCCCAGCATTTT. This sequence encodes CAWSVHSSNQPQHF.

V and J are TRBV5-1 and TRBJ2-7; the D is unclear. Germline assignment: CDR1 SGHRS and CDR2 YFSETQ. The V end was cut by 4 bases, the J end by 0 bases, with 14 bases between. This CDR3 spans 15 amino acids. The CDR3 loop is CASSPLLTDSYEQYF. As DNA, the CDR3 is TGCGCCAGCAGCCCCTTATTGACCGACTCCTACGAGCAGTACTTC.

The rearrangement joins TRBV5-6 to TRBJ2-1; TRBD1 agrees at 9 bases. Germline loops: CDR1 SGHDT, CDR2 YYEEEE. CDR3 length: 15 amino acids. The V and J ends lost 0 bases and 7 bases, in that order; junction bases with no gene match: 5. The CDR3 sequence is CASSLVDRGGNEQFF. The CDR3 nucleotides read TGTGCCAGCAGCTTGGTGGACAGGGGAGGAAATGAGCAGTTCTTC.

This rearrangement joins TRBV6-1 to TRBJ2-1, with 7 bases lining up with TRBD2. V lost 3 bases to trimming and J lost 15 bases; unmatched junction nucleotides: 11. Germline V gene sequence: CDR1 MNHNS, CDR2 SASEGT. The length of the CDR3 is 13 residues. In DNA, the CDR3 is TGTGCCAGCAGTGACAGGGAGGGGCTGGGAAGGTTCTTC. Amino acids: CASSDREGLGRFF.

The chain couples TRBV5-4 to TRBJ1-6, with D hard to call. The V end lost 3 bases, the J end lost 7 bases, and 8 bases lay between the germline ends. Germline loops: CDR1 SGHNT, CDR2 YYREEE (reference sequence). The CDR3 is made up of 13 amino acids. This chain's CDR3 is CASSSPGNSPLHF. CDR3 nucleotides: TGTGCCAGCAGCTCCCCAGGCAATTCACCCCTCCACTTT.

J is TRBJ2-5 and V is TRBV29-1, with TRBD2 matching 8 bases. Trimming removed 5 bases from V and 5 bases from J; junction bases left unmatched: 10. Germline V gives CDR1 SQVTM, CDR2 ANQGSEA. The CDR3 spans 14 residues. CDR3 DNA: TGCAGCGTTCAAGGGACTAGTGGGTCGGAGACCCAGTACTTC. It is translated as CSVQGTSGSETQYF.

The V call is TRBV7-2, the J call TRBJ1-6; TRBD1 might be the D (5 bases). Trimming removed 6 bases at V and 7 bases at J, with 10 bases between. In germline, CDR1 is SGHTA, CDR2 FQGNSA. This CDR3 has 13 amino acids. CDR3 sequence (DNA): TGTGCCAGCAGGGTGGACACGAATTCACCCCTCCACTTT. This sequence encodes CASRVDTNSPLHF. The full variable domain, in which reference TRBV7-2 and TRBJ1-6 provide the parts outside the CDR3, is GAGVSQSPSNKVTEKGKDVELRCDPISGHTALYWYRQSLGQGLEFLIYFQGNSAPDKSGLPSDRFSAERTGGSVSTLTIQRTQQEDSAVYLCASRVDTNSPLHFGNGTRLTVT.

The gene calls are TRBV7-3 and TRBJ1-1; the D gene is possibly TRBD1 (6 bases). The CDR3 covers 13 residues. Trimming removed 4 bases from V and 5 bases from J, with 11 bases in between. CDR1 is SGHTA, CDR2 FQGTGA, per germline. CDR3 in DNA: TGTGCCAGCAGCTCCTCAGGGGTGACTGAAGCTTTCTTT. As protein: CASSSSGVTEAFF.

V is TRBV6-4 and J is TRBJ2-2; the D is unclear. Germline lookup yields CDR1 MRHNA and CDR2 SNTAGT. Trimming removed 7 bases from V and 1 base from J, with 16 bases in between. The CDR3 is 16 residues long. CDR3 protein: CASTQAGELNTGELFF. The CDR3 coding sequence is TGTGCCAGCACCCAGGCCGGAGAACTGAACACCGGGGAGCTGTTTTTT.

In this sample, this clone turned up once. This rearrangement joins TRBV15 to TRBJ2-5; D remains ambiguous. Germline CDR1 LNHNV, CDR2 YYDKDF (reference sequence). Trimming removed 1 base at V and 0 bases at J, with 6 bases between. This CDR3 comprises 14 residues. Here the CDR3 reads CATSRGTDQETQYF. As DNA, the CDR3 is TGTGCCACCAGCAGAGGGACGGACCAAGAGACCCAGTACTTC.

The count of this clone is one. One end of the junction varies from germline; a read error may be responsible. The V and J genes are TRBV7-7 and TRBJ2-5; D gene unclear. This CDR3 is built from 13 residues. From germline, CDR1 is SSHAT and CDR2 FNYEAQ (reference sequence). In DNA form, the CDR3 reads TGTGCTAGCAGCTTGGCACTAAGTGAGACCCAGTACTTC. Protein sequence: CASSLALSETQYF. The full variable domain, in which reference TRBV7-7 and TRBJ2-5 provide the parts outside the CDR3, is GAGVSQSPRYKVTKRGQDVTLRCDPISSHATLYWYQQALGQGPEFLTYFNYEAQPDKSGLPSDRFSAERPEGSISTLTIQRTEQRDSAMYRCASSLALSETQYFGPGTRLLVL.

V usage is TRBV11-3 and J usage is TRBJ1-1; no reliable D call. Germline V lookup: CDR1 SGHNT, CDR2 YENEEA. V lost 10 bases to trimming and J lost 6 bases, with 6 bases between them. The CDR3 runs to 9 residues. The CDR3 DNA sequence: TGTGCCACGCAGGCTGAAGCTTTCTTT. Translating it yields CATQAEAFF. Based on the CDR3 plus reference TRBV11-3 and TRBJ1-1, the full variable domain is EAGVVQSPRYKIIEKKQPVAFWCNPISGHNTLYWYLQNLGQGPELLIRYENEEAVDDSQLPKDRFSAERLKGVDSTLKIQPAELGDSAVYLCATQAEAFFGQGTRLTVV.

This sequence joins TRBV15 and TRBJ1-5, with 10 positions matching TRBD1. V dropped 1 base and J dropped 2; count of bases not matched to a gene: 8. From germline, CDR1 is LNHNV and CDR2 YYDKDF (reference sequence). There are 18 residues in the CDR3. Written as DNA, the CDR3 is TGTGCCACCAGCAGAGGGACAGGGGGGTCGTTTGGCAATCAGCCCCAGCATTTT. It translates to CATSRGTGGSFGNQPQHF.

The CDR3 nucleotides are TGCGCCAGCAGCTTCGGAGGGGTGGAGACCCAGTACTTC. It specifies CASSFGGVETQYF. The rearrangement joins TRBV5-1 to TRBJ2-5, with D maybe TRBD2 (6 bases). This CDR3 region has 13 residues. Trimming shortened V by 2 bases and J by 5 bases, and 10 bases separated the two germline ends. CDR1 and CDR2 from the germline V gene are SGHRS and YFSETQ. Together with reference TRBV5-1 and TRBJ2-5, the CDR3 gives the full variable domain: KAGVTQTPRYLIKTRGQQVTLSCSPISGHRSVSWYQQTPGQGLQFLFEYFSETQRNKGNFPGRFSGRQFSNSRSEMNVSTLELGDSALYLCASSFGGVETQYFGPGTRLLVL.

This clone is a singleton in its sample. The V and J genes are TRBV11-2 and TRBJ2-1, with TRBD2 identical over 7 bases. CDR3 length: 14 amino acids. Germline V gene lookup returns CDR1 SGHAT and CDR2 FQNNGV. Trimming at V came to 2 bases and at J to 4 bases, leaving 2 bases not matched to a gene. The DNA of the CDR3 is TGTGCCAGCAGCTTAAGCGGGGCTTACAATGAGCAGTTCTTC. As protein: CASSLSGAYNEQFF.

The chain combines TRBV4-2 with TRBJ2-1; 9 bases are shared with TRBD1. After removal of 0 bases from V and 5 bases from J, the junction contained 5 bases not matched to a gene. The germline gives CDR1 LGHNA, CDR2 YNFKEQ. The CDR3 covers 16 residues. The CDR3 DNA reads TGTGCCAGCAGCCAAGATGCTACAGGGGGCCACAATGAGCAGTTCTTC. It yields the protein CASSQDATGGHNEQFF.

The V call is TRBV18, the J call TRBJ2-7, with a possible D match to TRBD2 (6 bases). The CDR3 is 13 amino acids. Germline values: CDR1 KGHSH, CDR2 LQKENI. V was trimmed by 0 bases and J by 5 bases, leaving 8 bases between them. The CDR3 is CASSPPGRNEQYF. The CDR3 DNA reads TGTGCCAGCTCACCACCGGGGAGGAACGAGCAGTACTTC.

The chain links TRBV27 to TRBJ1-1, with a tentative D call TRBD1 (5 bases). V was trimmed by 6 bases and J by 5 bases, leaving 10 bases between them. The V gene's germline CDR1 is MNHEY and CDR2 SMNVEV (reference sequence). This CDR3 is built from 12 residues. The CDR3 DNA sequence: TGTGCCAGCAGCCGGGGGGGTACTGAAGCTTTCTTT. As protein: CASSRGGTEAFF.

The chain combines TRBV16 with TRBJ2-2; 8 nucleotides match TRBD1. Germline V gene sequence: CDR1 KGHSY, CDR2 FQNENV. V was pared by 4 bases and J by 1 base, with 8 bases of the junction left unmatched. The CDR3 consists of 17 residues. The CDR3 reads CASSRPRQGRNTGELFF. The CDR3 nucleotides are TGTGCCAGCAGCCGACCCCGACAGGGGCGGAACACCGGGGAGCTGTTTTTT.

The chain links TRBV6-6 to TRBJ1-6; D gene uncertain. The CDR3 runs to 15 residues. V was pared by 0 bases and J by 8 bases, with 11 bases between. Germline V lookup: CDR1 MNHNY, CDR2 SVGAGI (reference sequence). CDR3 residues: CASSYSPQVYSPLHF. In nucleotides, the CDR3 is TGTGCCAGCAGTTACTCACCCCAGGTTTATTCACCCCTCCACTTT.

The count of this clone is one. This chain connects TRBV9 to TRBJ2-1; D might be TRBD1 (7 bases). The germline CDR1 and CDR2 sequences are SGDLS and YYNGEE. The CDR3 totals 14 residues. V was trimmed by 4 bases and J by 7 bases, leaving 15 bases between them. The CDR3 region has the DNA TGTGCCAGCAGCTTGGAGGGGGCCTGGAATGAGCAGTTCTTC. Amino acid sequence: CASSLEGAWNEQFF.